This TCR beta chain was found in a study of T cells after yellow fever vaccination. The study, taken as a whole, reports: Post-booster samples contained most primary-vaccination clones (more than 95% CD4, 88% CD8).

TCRdb itself ran the 5' RACE reads through MiXCR, one entry per CDR3 protein. The sample records around 400,000 distinct CDR3 sequences, 11% being singletons. On this clonotype: Its antigen is unidentified.

V gave up 6 bases and J gave up 4 bases; unmatched junction bases: 14. This CDR3 spans 16 amino acids. Germline CDR1 MGHDK, CDR2 SYGVNS. This receptor was identified in a man aged 18 to 35 who received the YFV17D yellow fever vaccine. This chain connects TRBV25-1 to TRBJ1-2, with 7 bases that match TRBD1. The sequences come from PBMCs, collected on the day of the first yellow fever vaccination. Here the CDR3 DNA reads TGTGCCAGCAGCGGGTTTGGGACAGCTTGGAGCTATGGCTACACCTTC. Translated, it gives CASSGFGTAWSYGYTF.